These 20 T cell receptor beta chains share one sample of origin, sequenced in a study of T cells in Graves' hyperthyroidism and ophthalmopathy. Researchers took RNA transcripts and amplified the TCR beta CDR3 regions from them. During a first-round RT-PCR of the TCR CDR3, the HTBI primer set was used. TCRdb used MiXCR to reprocess the multiplex PCR reads, holding one entry per CDR3 protein. The sample shows 300,000 to 400,000 distinct CDR3 sequences, approximately 13% of them seen only once. Sequencing was carried out using blood. Receptors originate from a young woman with Graves' hyperthyroidism.

This clonotype was detected many times. The V and J genes are TRBV7-6 and TRBJ2-3; D remains unclear. The germline V gene has CDR1 SGHVS and CDR2 FNYEAQ. Trimming took 5 bases from V and 2 from J, leaving 17 bases between them. The CDR3 contains 16 residues. The CDR3 DNA sequence: TGTGCCAGCAGCCGCCGTCAGACCTCGATCACAGATACGCAGTATTTT. Translating gives CASSRRQTSITDTQYF.

The chain is built from TRBV7-2 and TRBJ1-2; TRBD1 matches at 8 bases. Germline V gene lookup returns CDR1 SGHTA and CDR2 FQGNSA. Trimming at V came to 1 base and at J to 8 bases, leaving 9 bases not matched to a gene. The CDR3 totals 15 residues. CDR3 residues: CASSLVPQGAGGYTF. In DNA, the CDR3 is TGTGCCAGCAGCTTAGTTCCGCAGGGGGCGGGGGGCTACACCTTC. Variable domain in full (rest from reference TRBV7-2 and TRBJ1-2): GAGVSQSPSNKVTEKGKDVELRCDPISGHTALYWYRQSLGQGLEFLIYFQGNSAPDKSGLPSDRFSAERTGGSVSTLTIQRTQQEDSAVYLCASSLVPQGAGGYTFGSGTRLTVV.

This clonotype was found many times. The chain recombines TRBV7-2 with TRBJ2-1, with 10 bases fitting TRBD2. CDR3 size: 18 residues. The germline CDR1 and CDR2 sequences are SGHTA and FQGNSA. Trimming took 1 base from V and 7 from J; bases not matched to a gene: 13. In DNA form, the CDR3 reads TGTGCCAGCAGCTTAGTATTCCAAAAGGGTAGCGGGGGGAATGAGCAGTTCTTC. It specifies CASSLVFQKGSGGNEQFF.

The J gene is TRBJ2-7, the V gene TRBV10-2; 10 bases map to TRBD1. The J segment lost 3 bases and the V segment lost 3 bases, leaving 5 bases of the junction unmatched. Germline assignment: CDR1 WSHSY and CDR2 SAAADI. The CDR3 loop spans 15 amino acids. CDR3 coding DNA: TGCGCCAGCAGTGATCGGACAGGGGGAGTCTACGAGCAGTACTTC. Residues: CASSDRTGGVYEQYF.

This clonotype was seen many times. V and J are TRBV20-1 and TRBJ1-4; D unclear. The CDR3 contains 11 residues. Trimming pared 3 bases from V and 5 bases from J, leaving 4 bases between. From germline, CDR1 is DFQATT and CDR2 SNEGSKA (reference sequence). This CDR3 reads CSARENEKLFF. DNA for the CDR3: TGCAGTGCTAGGGAGAATGAAAAACTGTTTTTT.

The sample holds many counts of this clonotype. The chain's CDR3 is CASSLEQGFGELFF. The CDR3 nucleotides are TGTGCCAGCAGCTTAGAGCAGGGCTTTGGGGAGCTGTTTTTT. V and J are TRBV7-2 and TRBJ2-2; a possible D gene is TRBD1 (5 bases). The CDR3 runs 14 residues. Trimming removed 1 base at V and 8 bases at J, with 11 bases between. Germline loops: CDR1 SGHTA, CDR2 FQGNSA.

This clonotype came up many times. This chain uses TRBV2 with TRBJ2-3; D unresolved. Deletions cut 1 base from V and 2 bases from J, with 10 bases between. The CDR3 has 15 residues. Germline CDR1 and CDR2: SNHLY and FYNNEI. CDR3 bases: TGTGCCAGCAGTGAAGACTTAGCTTTCACAGATACGCAGTATTTT. Translated: CASSEDLAFTDTQYF.

This clonotype occurred a few times. This chain joins TRBV4-1 and TRBJ2-3; D gene uncertain. This CDR3 has 13 amino acids. The germline V gene has CDR1 MGHRA and CDR2 YSYEKL. The ends were cut back, 0 bases at V and 6 bases at J, with 7 bases in the middle. This CDR3 reads CASSQEFWDTQYF. CDR3 nucleotide sequence: TGCGCCAGCAGCCAAGAATTCTGGGATACGCAGTATTTT.

This clonotype appeared many times. This sequence joins TRBV20-1 and TRBJ2-1; TRBD2 matches 10 bases. With V trimmed by 0 bases and J by 4 bases, 12 bases remained unmatched. CDR1 and CDR2 (germline): DFQATT, SNEGSKA (reference sequence). The CDR3 runs 18 residues. CDR3 DNA sequence: TGCAGTGCTAGAGATCATCACCTAGCGGGGGACCCTTACAATGAGCAGTTCTTC. Its protein product is CSARDHHLAGDPYNEQFF.

The table lists this clonotype with many counts. The V call is TRBV7-9, the J call TRBJ2-2; 7 nucleotides agree with TRBD1. Unmatched junction bases numbered 6, after V lost 5 bases and J lost 3 bases. The CDR3 sequence is 15 residues long. Per germline, CDR1 SEHNR and CDR2 FQNEAQ (reference sequence). The CDR3 DNA is TGTGCCAGCAGCCCCACAGGGGCCTACACCGGGGAGCTGTTTTTT. It translates to CASSPTGAYTGELFF.

CDR3 bases: TGTGCCAGCAGCTTAACACAGGGGGGCACCGGGGAGCTGTTTTTT. This translates into CASSLTQGGTGELFF. V usage is TRBV7-3 and J usage is TRBJ2-2; 8 bases align to TRBD1. The CDR3 extends over 15 amino acids. Germline assignment: CDR1 SGHTA and CDR2 FQGTGA. Trimming at V came to 0 bases and at J to 4 bases, leaving 1 base not matched to a gene.

As to this clonotype: A much bigger clone sits one base away, suggesting this may be a read error. This chain joins TRBV2 and TRBJ2-7; D is possibly TRBD1 or TRBD2 (5 bases each). Deletions cut 8 bases from V and 6 bases from J, with 20 bases between. The CDR3 runs to 14 residues. From germline, CDR1 is SNHLY and CDR2 FYNNEI. The CDR3: CASSPGRVLAEQYF. In DNA, the CDR3 is TGTGCCAGCTCACCGGGACGGGTTCTCGCCGAGCAGTACTTC.

This clonotype was detected only a few times. The V and J genes are TRBV4-3 and TRBJ2-2, with a possible D match to TRBD2 (5 bases). The CDR3 totals 15 residues. CDR1 and CDR2 from the germline V gene are LGHNA and YSLEER. V was pared by 1 base and J by 8 bases, with 14 bases between. The DNA of the CDR3 is TGCGCCAGCAGCCAAGTGTGGGAGTCGGCGGGGGAGCTGTTTTTT. Its translation: CASSQVWESAGELFF.

This clonotype was recorded a few times. This sequence joins TRBV28 and TRBJ2-7, with unresolved D. V dropped 11 bases and J dropped 3 bases, with 5 bases sitting between them. CDR3 size: 9 residues. The germline V gene encodes CDR1 MDHEN and CDR2 SYDVKM. CDR3 sequence reads: CAQLYEQYF. CDR3 DNA sequence: TGTGCCCAACTCTACGAGCAGTACTTC.

The sample holds many counts of this clonotype. The genes are TRBV27 and TRBJ2-5; D perhaps matches TRBD2 (6 bases). V was trimmed by 5 bases and J by 2 bases, leaving 18 bases between them. CDR1 and CDR2 from the germline V gene are MNHEY and SMNVEV (reference sequence). The CDR3 has 16 residues. CDR3 region: CASSQFAGTPQETQYF. CDR3 DNA sequence: TGTGCCAGCAGTCAGTTCGCCGGGACTCCTCAAGAGACCCAGTACTTC.

There are many counts of this clonotype. This chain connects TRBV5-1 to TRBJ2-7; 9 bases are shared with TRBD1. V trimming: 7 bases; J trimming: 3 bases; junction bases outside the gene matches: 8. Germline CDR1 SGHRS, CDR2 YFSETQ. The CDR3 extends over 14 amino acids. The CDR3, as DNA: TGCGCCAGCGGGGTAGGGGACAGGGACTACGAGCAGTACTTC. Translating gives CASGVGDRDYEQYF. The full variable domain, with the rest looked up from reference TRBV5-1 and TRBJ2-7, is KAGVTQTPRYLIKTRGQQVTLSCSPISGHRSVSWYQQTPGQGLQFLFEYFSETQRNKGNFPGRFSGRQFSNSRSEMNVSTLELGDSALYLCASGVGDRDYEQYFGPGTRLTVT.

This clonotype was counted ten times or more. This sequence joins TRBV3-1 and TRBJ2-2; the match to TRBD2 covers 11 bases. The CDR3 is 18 residues long. V was pared by 5 bases and J by 7 bases, with 15 bases of the junction left unmatched. CDR1 and CDR2 from the germline V gene are LGHDT and YNNKEL (reference sequence). The CDR3, as DNA: TGTGCCAGCAGCGGGCCTTCAACGGGACTAGCGGTTCACGGGGAGCTGTTTTTT. Its protein is CASSGPSTGLAVHGELFF.

This clonotype was found many times. The chain couples TRBV11-2 to TRBJ1-5, with TRBD1 as a possible D gene (6 bases). Germline V gene data show CDR1 as SGHAT and CDR2 as FQNNGV. This CDR3 has 17 residues. V lost 5 bases, J lost 4 bases, and 21 bases lay in between. In DNA, the CDR3 is TGTGCCAGCAGCCCCTACTTAGGGGACACCGATAATCAGCCCCAGCATTTT. It encodes CASSPYLGDTDNQPQHF.

The gene calls are TRBV28 and TRBJ1-5, with 8 bases lining up with TRBD1. The V segment lost 4 bases and the J segment 1 base; nucleotides outside the gene matches: 6. The CDR3 has 16 residues. Looked up from germline, CDR1 is MDHEN and CDR2 is SYDVKM. CDR3 DNA: TGTGCCAGCAGTTCTCTCTGGACAGGGAGCAATCAGCCCCAGCATTTT. Protein product: CASSSLWTGSNQPQHF.

J is TRBJ2-7 and V is TRBV6-1; the match to TRBD1 covers 7 bases. V gave up 7 bases and J gave up 0 bases; unmatched junction bases: 3. Looked up from germline, CDR1 is MNHNS and CDR2 is SASEGT. The length of the CDR3 is 13 residues. Written as DNA, the CDR3 is TGTGCCAGCACTGGACAGGACTCCTACGAGCAGTACTTC. It translates to CASTGQDSYEQYF.